In this sample, the clone carrying this T cell receptor (beta chain) turned up a few times. What it binds is unknown. RNA served as the template for amplifying TCR beta CDR3 regions. The authors performed first-round RT-PCR with HTBI primers and then a second-round multiplex PCR. In TCRdb, the multiplex PCR reads were re-called with MiXCR into one record per CDR3 protein. This sample has around 600,000 distinct CDR3 sequences, with over 40% found just once. These data belong to a study of Graves' ophthalmopathy and Graves' hyperthyroidism. Germline CDR1 is SGHDN and CDR2 is FVKESK. The length of the CDR3 is 18 residues. J gave up 0 bases and V 0 bases, and 11 bases lay outside the gene matches. Findings and limits, study-wide: Using a 13-signature model, the authors split ophthalmopathy from stable hyperthyroidism, with around 85% sensitivity and 81.08% specificity.

Each diagnosis was determined on the basis of clinical symptoms, serum thyroxine, TRAb, thyroid ultrasound and orbital computed tomography. This TCR was sampled from an adult man with Graves' ophthalmopathy. The source material was peripheral blood. The chain is built from TRBV14 and TRBJ2-7; 7 bases agree with TRBD2. The CDR3 spells CASSQDLGAGLNSYEQYF. The CDR3 DNA reads as TGTGCCAGCAGCCAAGATTTAGGAGCGGGATTAAACTCCTACGAGCAGTACTTC.